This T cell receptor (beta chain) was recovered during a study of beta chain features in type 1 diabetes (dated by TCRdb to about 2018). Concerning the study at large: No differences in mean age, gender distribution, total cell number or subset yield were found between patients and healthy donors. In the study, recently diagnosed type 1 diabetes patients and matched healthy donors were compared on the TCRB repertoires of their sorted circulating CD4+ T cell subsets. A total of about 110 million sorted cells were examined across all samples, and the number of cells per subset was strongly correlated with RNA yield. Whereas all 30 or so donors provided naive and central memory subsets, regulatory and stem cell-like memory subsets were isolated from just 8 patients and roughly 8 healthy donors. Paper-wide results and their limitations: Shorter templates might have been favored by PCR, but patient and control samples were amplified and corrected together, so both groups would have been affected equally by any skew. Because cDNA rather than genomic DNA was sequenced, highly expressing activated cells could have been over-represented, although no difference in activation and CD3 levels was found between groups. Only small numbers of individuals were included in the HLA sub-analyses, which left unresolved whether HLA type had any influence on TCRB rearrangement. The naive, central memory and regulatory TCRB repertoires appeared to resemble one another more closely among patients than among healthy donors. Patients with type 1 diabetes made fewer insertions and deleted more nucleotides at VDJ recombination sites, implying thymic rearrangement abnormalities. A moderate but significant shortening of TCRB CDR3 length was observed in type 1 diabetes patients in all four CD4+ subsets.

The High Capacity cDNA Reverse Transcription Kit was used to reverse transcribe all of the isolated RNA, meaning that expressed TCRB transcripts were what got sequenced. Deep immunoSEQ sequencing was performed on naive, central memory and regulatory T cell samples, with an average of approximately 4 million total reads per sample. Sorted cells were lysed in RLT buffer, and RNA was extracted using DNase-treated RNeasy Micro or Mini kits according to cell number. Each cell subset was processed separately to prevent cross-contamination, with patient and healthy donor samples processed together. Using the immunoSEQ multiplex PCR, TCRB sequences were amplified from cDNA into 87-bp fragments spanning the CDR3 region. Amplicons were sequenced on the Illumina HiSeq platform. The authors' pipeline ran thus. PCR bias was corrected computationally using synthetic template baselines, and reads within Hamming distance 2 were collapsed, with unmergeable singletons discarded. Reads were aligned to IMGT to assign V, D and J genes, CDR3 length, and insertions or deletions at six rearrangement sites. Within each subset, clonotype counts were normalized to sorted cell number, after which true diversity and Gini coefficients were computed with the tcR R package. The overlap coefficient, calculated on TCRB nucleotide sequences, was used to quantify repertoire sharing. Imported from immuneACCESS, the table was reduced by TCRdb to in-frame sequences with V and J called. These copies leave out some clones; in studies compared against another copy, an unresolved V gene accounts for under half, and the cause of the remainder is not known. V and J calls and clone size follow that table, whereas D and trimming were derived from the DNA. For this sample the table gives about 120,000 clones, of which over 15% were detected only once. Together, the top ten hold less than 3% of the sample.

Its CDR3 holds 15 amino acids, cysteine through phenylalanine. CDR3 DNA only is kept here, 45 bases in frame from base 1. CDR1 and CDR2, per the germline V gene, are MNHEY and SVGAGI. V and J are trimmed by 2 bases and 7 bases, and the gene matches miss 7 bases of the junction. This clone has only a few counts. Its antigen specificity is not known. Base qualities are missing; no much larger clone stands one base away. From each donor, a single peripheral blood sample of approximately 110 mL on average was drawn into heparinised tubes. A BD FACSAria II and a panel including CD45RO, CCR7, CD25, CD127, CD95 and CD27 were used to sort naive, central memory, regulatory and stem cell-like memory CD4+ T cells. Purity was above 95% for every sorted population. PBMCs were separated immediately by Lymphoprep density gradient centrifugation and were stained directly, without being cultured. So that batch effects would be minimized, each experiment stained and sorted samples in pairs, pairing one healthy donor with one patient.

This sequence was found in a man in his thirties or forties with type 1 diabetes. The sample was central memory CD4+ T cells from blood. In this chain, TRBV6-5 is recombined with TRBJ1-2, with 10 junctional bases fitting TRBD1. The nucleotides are TGTGCCAGCAGTTACGTGGGGGACAGGGGAGGTGGCTACACCTTC. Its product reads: CASSYVGDRGGGYTF.